Listed below are T cell receptor beta chains from one sample, sequenced in a study of monozygotic twins with inflammatory bowel disease. TCRdb re-called the 5' RACE reads; every CDR3 protein appears as one record, without DNA. This sample's table reports around 150,000 distinct CDR3 sequences. Sequenced material: blood. These receptors were collected from a human donor with ulcerative colitis or Crohn's disease, or a healthy co-twin of an affected twin (not recorded which). The CDR3 runs from the conserved cysteine through the conserved F or W. Each record gives: J gene, V gene, CDR3 protein.

j_gene: TRBJ2-3; v_gene: TRBV6-4; CDR3aa: CASSFRDTDTQYF
j_gene: TRBJ2-1; v_gene: TRBV29-1; CDR3aa: CSVAGTPWDEQFF
j_gene: TRBJ2-7; v_gene: TRBV20-1; CDR3aa: CSARGPTGAVEQYF
j_gene: TRBJ1-5; v_gene: TRBV23-1; CDR3aa: CATPPRGQGSQPQHF
j_gene: TRBJ2-1; v_gene: TRBV5-1; CDR3aa: CASRLEGRAHNEQFF
j_gene: TRBJ2-3; v_gene: TRBV29-1; CDR3aa: CSAPVSGTSGTDTQYF
j_gene: TRBJ2-3; v_gene: TRBV7-2; CDR3aa: CASSLGLKGTDTQYF
j_gene: TRBJ2-7; v_gene: TRBV28; CDR3aa: CASSYPDSNEQYF
j_gene: TRBJ1-2; v_gene: TRBV18; CDR3aa: CASSPGGQGSYLNYGYTF
j_gene: TRBJ2-7; v_gene: TRBV28; CDR3aa: CASSPLFEQYF
j_gene: TRBJ2-5; v_gene: TRBV5-6; CDR3aa: CASSYQGARETQYF
j_gene: TRBJ2-7; v_gene: TRBV5-1; CDR3aa: CASSSLTETYEQYF
j_gene: TRBJ1-1; v_gene: TRBV10-3; CDR3aa: CAINSTENTEAFF
j_gene: TRBJ2-7; v_gene: TRBV28; CDR3aa: CASSLASGVPYEQYF